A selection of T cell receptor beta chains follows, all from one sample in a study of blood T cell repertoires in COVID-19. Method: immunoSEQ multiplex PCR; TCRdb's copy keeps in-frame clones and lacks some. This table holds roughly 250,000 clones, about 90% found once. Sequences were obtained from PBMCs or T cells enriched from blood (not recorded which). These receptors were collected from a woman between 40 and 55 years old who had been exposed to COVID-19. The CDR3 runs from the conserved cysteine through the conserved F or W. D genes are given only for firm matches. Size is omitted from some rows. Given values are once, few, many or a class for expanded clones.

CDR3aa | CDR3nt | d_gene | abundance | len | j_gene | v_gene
CASRHRTLAGGHAVF | TGTGCCAGCAGGCACCGAACTCTAGCGGGAGGGCATGCAGTCTTC | TRBD2 | - | 15 | TRBJ2-1 | TRBV3-1/TRBV3-2
CASADWSSYNEQFF | TGTGCCAGCGCGGACTGGAGCTCCTACAATGAGCAGTTCTTC | - | - | 14 | TRBJ2-1 | TRBV19
CASSYVGGSQPQHF | TGTGCCAGCAGTTACGTTGGGGGGAGTCAGCCCCAGCATTTT | - | - | 14 | TRBJ1-5 | TRBV6-5
CASTQSSGSTGTYGYTF | TGTGCCAGCACTCAAAGCTCGGGGTCGACAGGGACCTATGGCTACACCTTC | TRBD1 | - | 17 | TRBJ1-2 | TRBV11-2
CASSLGSGSGENWYDEQFF | TGTGCCAGCAGCTTAGGATCTGGGAGCGGGGAGAATTGGTACGATGAGCAGTTCTTC | TRBD2 | once | 19 | TRBJ2-1 | TRBV7-3
CASSARLAGGEYEQYF | TGTGCCAGCAGCGCCAGACTAGCGGGGGGGGAATACGAGCAGTACTTC | TRBD2 | - | 16 | TRBJ2-7 | TRBV11-2
CASKKLANYNEQFF | TGTGCCAGTAAAAAACTAGCGAACTACAATGAGCAGTTCTTC | TRBD2 | - | 14 | TRBJ2-1 | TRBV2
CASRDSDSGNTIYF | TGTGCCAGCAGGGACAGTGACTCTGGAAACACCATATATTTT | - | - | 14 | TRBJ1-3 | TRBV6-1
CASSDGWGQGGEQYF | TGTGCCAGCAGTGACGGGTGGGGACAGGGGGGCGAGCAGTACTTC | TRBD1 | - | 15 | TRBJ2-7 | TRBV6-1
CASGGLSYNEQFF | TGTGCCAGCGGGGGGTTGTCCTACAATGAGCAGTTCTTC | - | - | 13 | TRBJ2-1 | TRBV12-3/TRBV12-4
CASTAESGLLSGANVLTF | TGTGCCAGCACCGCTGAATCGGGACTCCTCTCTGGGGCCAACGTCCTGACTTTC | - | - | 18 | TRBJ2-6 | TRBV5-4
CASSLAGGRNTEAFF | TGTGCCAGCAGCTTGGCCGGGGGTAGGAACACTGAAGCTTTCTTT | - | - | 15 | TRBJ1-1 | TRBV5-8
CASSLTTGTRSGNTIYF | TGTGCCAGCAGCCTAACGACAGGGACCCGCTCTGGAAACACCATATATTTT | TRBD1 | - | 17 | TRBJ1-3 | TRBV9
CSVAGEWDQPQHF | TGCAGCGTTGCGGGGGAATGGGATCAGCCCCAGCATTTT | - | - | 13 | TRBJ1-5 | TRBV29-1
CASSLESLAGTGEQFF | TGTGCCAGCAGCTTAGAATCACTAGCGGGAACAGGAGAGCAGTTCTTC | TRBD2 | - | 16 | TRBJ2-1 | TRBV7-9
CASSQVPLASGSLTDTQYF | TGTGCCAGCAGCCAAGTCCCCCTCGCTAGCGGGAGTCTCACAGATACGCAGTATTTT | TRBD2 | - | 19 | TRBJ2-3 | TRBV4-2
CASSVEGIEAFF | TGTGCCAGCAGCGTAGAGGGGATTGAAGCTTTCTTT | - | - | 12 | TRBJ1-1 | TRBV9
CASSTTGKVGSDTEAFF | TGTGCCAGCAGTACGACAGGGAAGGTGGGTTCAGACACTGAAGCTTTCTTT | TRBD1 | - | 17 | TRBJ1-1 | TRBV28
CASSLVSPGSSQFF | TGTGCCAGCAGCTTAGTTTCACCCGGGAGCTCGCAGTTCTTC | - | once | 14 | TRBJ2-1 | TRBV7-9
CAISESAGTGELFF | TGTGCCATCAGTGAGTCGGCCGGGACCGGGGAGCTGTTTTTT | - | - | 14 | TRBJ2-2 | TRBV10-3
CASSYGGALNTEAFF | TGTGCCAGCAGTTACGGCGGGGCATTGAACACTGAAGCTTTCTTT | - | - | 15 | TRBJ1-1 | TRBV6-6
CASSLGQGAGEQYF | TGTGCCAGCAGCCTAGGACAGGGGGCTGGAGAGCAGTACTTC | TRBD1 | - | 14 | TRBJ2-7 | TRBV27